This T cell receptor (beta chain) originates from a study of blood T cells in healthy people across ages. Study details: Capture via template switching afforded approximately one barcoded beta molecule per two T cells.

The CDR3 sequence is 14 residues long. Germline CDR1 is SGDLS and CDR2 is YYNGEE. V gave up 2 bases and J gave up 8 bases, with 15 bases separating them. Combining a sample-barcoded 5' primer with a J-beta primer mix, a second PCR ran for roughly 7 to 12 cycles. TCRdb recomputed calls from the 5' RACE reads with MiXCR, one row per CDR3 protein. The profile shows more than 600,000 distinct CDR3 sequences, around 25% of them singletons. The sample was also reused in another study, on T cells of mothers and their children. From that study: Mothers yielded over 8.5 million CDR3 reads, children some 3 million each.

The chain links TRBV9 to TRBJ2-3, with a weak D call TRBD1 (6 bases). The source material was blood. The sequence was collected from a boy between 10 and 17 years old in good health. Here the CDR3 reads CASSVAYQGGTQYF. CDR3 DNA sequence: TGTGCCAGCAGCGTTGCATATCAAGGGGGTACGCAGTATTTT.